This T cell receptor (beta chain) was captured by sequencing in a study of post-analysis software for immune sequencing data. Study at large: Recorded subtypes: relapsing-remitting, secondary progressive, progressive-relapsing; some patients unannotated.

Unique molecular identifiers tagged the TCR beta cDNA libraries. Starting from about 1 to 10 million T cells, the study yielded roughly 0.5 million cDNA molecules. MiXCR was run by TCRdb on the PCR reads, yielding one entry per CDR3 protein. The sample consists of around 180,000 distinct CDR3 sequences, about 30% of them appearing once. The table lists this clonotype with a few counts. Its antigen is still unknown. The germline gene is not matched at one end of the junction; a read error may be the cause. Whole-study results and caveats: Samples sharing a preparation batch grouped tightly together when assessed by F measure.

The source of this sequence is a girl aged 10 to 17 with multiple sclerosis. The sample consisted of blood.

The CDR3 sequence: CASKERFGNEKRFF. Written as DNA, the CDR3 is TGTGCCAGCAAGGAGAGATTCGGTAATGAAAAACGGTTTTTT. The chain recombines TRBV28 with TRBJ1-4; D ambiguous. CDR3 length equals 14 residues. In germline, CDR1 is MDHEN, CDR2 SYDVKM. The full variable domain, its missing parts supplied by reference TRBV28 and TRBJ1-4, is DVKVTQSSRYLVKRTGEKVFLECVQDMDHENMFWYRQDPGLGLRLIYFSYDVKMKEKGDIPEGYSVSREKKERFSLILESASTNQTSMYLCASKERFGNEKRFFGSGTQLSVL.